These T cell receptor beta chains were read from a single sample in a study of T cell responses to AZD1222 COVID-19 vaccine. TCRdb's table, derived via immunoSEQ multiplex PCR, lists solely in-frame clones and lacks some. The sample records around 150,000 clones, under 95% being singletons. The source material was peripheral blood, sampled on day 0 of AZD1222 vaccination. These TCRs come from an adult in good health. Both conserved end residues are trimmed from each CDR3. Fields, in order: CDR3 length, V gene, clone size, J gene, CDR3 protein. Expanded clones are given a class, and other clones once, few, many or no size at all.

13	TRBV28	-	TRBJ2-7	ASSLPGTSYYEQY
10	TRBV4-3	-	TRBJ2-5	ASSQGTSRPN
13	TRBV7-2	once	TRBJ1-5	ASRPGQGGNQPQH
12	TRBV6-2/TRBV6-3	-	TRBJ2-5	ASSPSAFQETQY
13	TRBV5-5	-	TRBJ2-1	ASSLRTGGYNEQF
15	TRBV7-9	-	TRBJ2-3	ASSLPRGLAGSDTQY
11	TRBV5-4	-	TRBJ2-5	ASSSSWRETQY
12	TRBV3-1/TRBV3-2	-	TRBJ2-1	ASSRLEETGEQF
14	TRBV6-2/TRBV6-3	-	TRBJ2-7	ASSYNRDSRAYEQY
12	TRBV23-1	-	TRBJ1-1	ASSSQGLGTEAF
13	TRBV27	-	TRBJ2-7	ASSLSGQLTYEQY
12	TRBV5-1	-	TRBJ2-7	ASSWTGYSYEQY
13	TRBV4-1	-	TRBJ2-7	ASSQEHRGPYEQY
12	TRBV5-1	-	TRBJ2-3	ASSLGQDPDTQY
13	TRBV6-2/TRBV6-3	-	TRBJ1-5	ASSYEGAVNQPQH
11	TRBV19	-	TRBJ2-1	ASELAGGYEQF
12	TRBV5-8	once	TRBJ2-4	ASSSGTGKNIQY
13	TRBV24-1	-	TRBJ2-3	ATSPIQGSTDTQY
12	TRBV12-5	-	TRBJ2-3	ASGWGTVTDTQY
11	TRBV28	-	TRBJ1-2	ASGRGTVYGYT
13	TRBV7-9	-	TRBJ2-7	ASSLRETSSYEQY
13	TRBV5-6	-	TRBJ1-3	ASSLGTGAGNTIY
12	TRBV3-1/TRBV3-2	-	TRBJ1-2	ASSLSGGQGGYT
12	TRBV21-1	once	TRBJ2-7	ASSKTLDNYEQY
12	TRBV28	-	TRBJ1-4	ASSFGQGREKLF
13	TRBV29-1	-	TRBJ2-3	SVEKREQNTDTQY
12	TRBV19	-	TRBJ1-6	ASSLDRNHSPLH
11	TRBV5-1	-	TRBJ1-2	ASSLAGGEGYT
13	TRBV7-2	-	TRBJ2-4	ASSLAGWGTDIQY
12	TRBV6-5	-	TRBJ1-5	ASSPRTRGQPQH
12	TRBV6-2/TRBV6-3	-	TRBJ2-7	ASSYGGSRHEQY
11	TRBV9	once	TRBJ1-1	ASSLAMNTEAF
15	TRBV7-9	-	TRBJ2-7	ASSPLSWGIGSYEQY
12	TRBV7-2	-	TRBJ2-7	ASSLLAGGGEQY
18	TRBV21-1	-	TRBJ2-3	ASSKSKSSGRKTHTDTQY
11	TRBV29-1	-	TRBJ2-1	SVRRTRNNEQF
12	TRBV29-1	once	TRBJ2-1	SALTSAGFNEQF
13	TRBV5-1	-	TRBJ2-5	ASVLAGGPGETQY
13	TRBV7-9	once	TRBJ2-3	ASSLRQGAEDTQY
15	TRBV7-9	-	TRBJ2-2	ASSGPPGGLNTGELF
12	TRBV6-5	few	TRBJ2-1	ASSYRLAYNEQF
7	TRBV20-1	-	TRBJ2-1	SAGNEQF
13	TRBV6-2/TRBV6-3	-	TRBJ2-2	ASSLLTGNTGELF
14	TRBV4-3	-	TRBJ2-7	ASSQTRGYGPLGQY
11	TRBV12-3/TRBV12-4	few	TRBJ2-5	ASSNRGRETQY
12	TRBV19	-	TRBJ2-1	ASSYAPQVYEQF
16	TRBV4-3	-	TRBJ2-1	ASSQESPDRGGGNEQF
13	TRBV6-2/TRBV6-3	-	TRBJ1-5	ASSGLVTPRQPQH
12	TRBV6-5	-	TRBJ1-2	ASRRTGSDYGYT
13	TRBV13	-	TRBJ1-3	ASRERAHSGNTIY
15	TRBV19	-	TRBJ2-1	ASSIGWSGKPYNEQF
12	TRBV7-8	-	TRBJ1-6	ASRPGTGLAPLH
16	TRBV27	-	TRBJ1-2	ASSSLDVQGSWSYGYT
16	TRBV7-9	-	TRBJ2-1	ASSPGHRISISYNEQF
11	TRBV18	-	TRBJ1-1	ASSPRTNTEAF
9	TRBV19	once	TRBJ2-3	AVGAGYTQY
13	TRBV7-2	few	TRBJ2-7	ASSLVGGTDYEQY
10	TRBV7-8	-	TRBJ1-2	ASSLVQGGYT
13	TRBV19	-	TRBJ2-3	ASTPLAASADTQY
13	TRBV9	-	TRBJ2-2	ASSTRTGGAGELF